A single sample gave rise to the 9 T cell receptor beta chains below, sequenced in a study of blood T cell repertoires in COVID-19. Clones were read by immunoSEQ multiplex PCR, and TCRdb kept only the in-frame ones, dropping some. The table lists about 200,000 clones, over 70% of them singletons. Material for sequencing was peripheral blood. These receptors were taken from a woman aged 80 or over with acute or convalescent COVID-19.

This clone has a handful of counts. CDR3: CASSRQGKREQYF. Here the CDR3 DNA reads TGTGCCAGCAGCCGACAGGGGAAGCGCGAGCAGTACTTC. The chain recombines TRBV28 with TRBJ2-7; 8 bases fit TRBD1. V gave up 6 bases and J gave up 6 bases; unmatched junction bases: 7. Germline V gene sequence: CDR1 MDHEN, CDR2 SYDVKM. CDR3 length: 13 amino acids.

The chain joins TRBV3-1 (or the pseudogene TRBV3-2) to TRBJ1-3; TRBD1 might be the D (5 bases). The CDR3 extends over 15 amino acids. Trimming shortened V by 1 base and J by 2 bases, and 9 bases separated the two germline ends. The germline CDR1 and CDR2 sequences are LGHDT and YNNKEL (reference sequence). CDR3 bases: TGTGCCAGCAGCCAAGGCTCGGACACTGGAAACACCATATATTTT. Its protein product is CASSQGSDTGNTIYF.

The V call is TRBV28, the J call TRBJ1-6; TRBD1 matches at 10 bases. CDR3 size: 16 residues. With 7 bases clipped from V and 7 bases from J, the junction kept 10 bases outside the gene matches. CDR1 is MDHEN, CDR2 SYDVKM, per germline. The CDR3 loop is CASTLPRTGGNSPLHF. The DNA of the CDR3 is TGTGCCAGCACCCTCCCTAGGACAGGGGGAAATTCACCCCTCCACTTT.

V and J are TRBV25-1 and TRBJ2-2; 7 bases agree with TRBD1. This CDR3 has 15 residues. V was pared by 5 bases and J by 2 bases, with 5 bases of the junction left unmatched. Germline V gene data show CDR1 as MGHDK and CDR2 as SYGVNS. The CDR3 region is CASSSDRDNTGELFF. In DNA, the CDR3 is TGTGCCAGCAGTTCCGACAGGGATAACACCGGGGAGCTGTTTTTT.

This clone was recorded only once. This chain uses TRBV28 with TRBJ1-1; TRBD1 aligns across 7 bases. Trimming removed 7 bases from V and 0 bases from J; junction bases left unmatched: 5. Per germline, CDR1 MDHEN and CDR2 SYDVKM. The CDR3 runs to 14 residues. The CDR3 is CASTLGQLNTEAFF. The CDR3 DNA reads TGTGCCAGCACCTTGGGACAGTTGAACACTGAAGCTTTCTTT. Together with reference TRBV28 and TRBJ1-1, the CDR3 gives the full variable domain: DVKVTQSSRYLVKRTGEKVFLECVQDMDHENMFWYRQDPGLGLRLIYFSYDVKMKEKGDIPEGYSVSREKKERFSLILESASTNQTSMYLCASTLGQLNTEAFFGQGTRLTVV.

CDR3 in amino acids: CASSFSGGHSNEQFF. CDR3 sequence (DNA): TGCGCCAGCAGCTTCAGCGGGGGTCATTCCAATGAGCAGTTCTTC. The chain joins TRBV5-1 to TRBJ2-1; 8 nucleotides agree with TRBD2. Germline CDR1 SGHRS, CDR2 YFSETQ. V lost 2 bases to trimming and J lost 6 bases; unmatched junction nucleotides: 7. The CDR3 sequence is 15 residues long. The whole variable domain, filled in from reference TRBV5-1 and TRBJ2-1, reads KAGVTQTPRYLIKTRGQQVTLSCSPISGHRSVSWYQQTPGQGLQFLFEYFSETQRNKGNFPGRFSGRQFSNSRSEMNVSTLELGDSALYLCASSFSGGHSNEQFFGPGTRLTVL.

V and J are TRBV6-4 and TRBJ1-6, with D unclear. This CDR3 contains 12 residues. The V end lost 0 bases, the J end lost 10 bases, and 4 bases lay between the germline ends. CDR1 and CDR2 from the germline V gene are MRHNA and SNTAGT. DNA for the CDR3: TGTGCCAGCAGTGACTCGAGGTCACCCCTCCACTTT. This gives the protein CASSDSRSPLHF.

The chain employs TRBV3-1 (or the pseudogene TRBV3-2) and TRBJ1-2; D might be TRBD1 (5 bases). Trimming took off 1 base at V and 8 bases at J, with 14 bases between the two ends. The germline CDR1 and CDR2 sequences are LGHDT and YNNKEL (reference sequence). The CDR3 consists of 14 residues. In DNA form, the CDR3 reads TGTGCCAGCAGCCAAGCCCTGGGGGGTCAGGGCTACACCTTC. Translation: CASSQALGGQGYTF.

A few counts support this clone. The J gene is TRBJ2-7, the V gene TRBV10-3; tentatively, D is TRBD1 (6 bases). Germline V gives CDR1 ENHRY, CDR2 SYGVKD. The CDR3 covers 13 residues. Trimming stripped 7 bases from V and 4 bases from J, with 14 bases between. Written as DNA, the CDR3 is TGTGCCATCAAGGACAGCCCGTCGTACGAGCAGTACTTC. Its protein product is CAIKDSPSYEQYF.